The entry below gives a single T cell receptor beta chain sequence along with its context. Its antigen is as yet unknown. V lost 6 bases and J lost 2, with 10 bases in between. Germline assignment: CDR1 MNHNS and CDR2 SASEGT. The CDR3 has 13 amino acids. The data belong to a study of blood T cells in healthy people across ages. Regarding the study as a whole: The lack of PBMC sorting stopped any conclusive naive versus antigen-experienced comparison. Long-lived donors exceeded aged donors in naive CD4+ cells and diversity.

With a J-beta primer mix and a sample-barcoded 5' primer, a second PCR ran 7 to 11 cycles. Tags on each cDNA molecule came from a template-switch adaptor with 12 random nucleotides. TCRdb reprocessed the 5' RACE reads via MiXCR and lists one record per CDR3 protein. The repertoire includes roughly 2 million distinct CDR3 sequences, roughly 50% of them detected once, and approximately 2% sits in the top ten. The clonotype comes from a woman in her 40s in good health. The specimen was blood. The rearrangement joins TRBV6-1 to TRBJ2-5; D unresolved. In nucleotides, the CDR3 is TGTGCCAGCAGCGACCCGGATCAAGAGACCCAGTACTTC. Its translation is CASSDPDQETQYF.